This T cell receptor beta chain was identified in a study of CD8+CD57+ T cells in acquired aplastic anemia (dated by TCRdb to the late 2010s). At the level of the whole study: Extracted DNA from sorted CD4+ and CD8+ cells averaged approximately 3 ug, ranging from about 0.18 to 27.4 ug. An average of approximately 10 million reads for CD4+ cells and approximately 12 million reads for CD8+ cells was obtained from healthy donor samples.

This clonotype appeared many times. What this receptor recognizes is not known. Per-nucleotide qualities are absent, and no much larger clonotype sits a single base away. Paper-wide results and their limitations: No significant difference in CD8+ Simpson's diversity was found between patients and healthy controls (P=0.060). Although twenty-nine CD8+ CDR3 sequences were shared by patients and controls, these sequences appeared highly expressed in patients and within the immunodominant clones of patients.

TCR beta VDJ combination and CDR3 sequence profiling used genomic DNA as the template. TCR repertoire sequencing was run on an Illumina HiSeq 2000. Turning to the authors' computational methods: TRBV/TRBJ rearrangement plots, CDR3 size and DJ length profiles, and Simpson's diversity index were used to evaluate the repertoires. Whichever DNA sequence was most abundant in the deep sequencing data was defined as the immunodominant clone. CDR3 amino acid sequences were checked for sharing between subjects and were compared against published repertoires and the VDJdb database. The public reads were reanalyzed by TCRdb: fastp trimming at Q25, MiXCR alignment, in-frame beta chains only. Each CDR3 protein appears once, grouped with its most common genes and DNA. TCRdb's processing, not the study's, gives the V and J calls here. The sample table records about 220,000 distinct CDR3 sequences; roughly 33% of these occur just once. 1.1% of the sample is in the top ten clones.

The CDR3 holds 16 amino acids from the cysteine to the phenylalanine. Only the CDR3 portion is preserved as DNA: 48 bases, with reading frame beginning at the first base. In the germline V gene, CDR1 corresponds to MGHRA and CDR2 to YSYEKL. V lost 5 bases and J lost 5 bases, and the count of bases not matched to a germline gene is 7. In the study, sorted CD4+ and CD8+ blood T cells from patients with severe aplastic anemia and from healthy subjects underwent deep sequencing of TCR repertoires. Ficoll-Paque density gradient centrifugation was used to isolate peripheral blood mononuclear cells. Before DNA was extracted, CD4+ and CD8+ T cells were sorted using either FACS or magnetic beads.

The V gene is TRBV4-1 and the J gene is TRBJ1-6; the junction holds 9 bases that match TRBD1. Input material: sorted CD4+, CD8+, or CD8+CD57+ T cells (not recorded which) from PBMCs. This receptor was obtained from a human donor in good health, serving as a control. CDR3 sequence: CASSIPRDRDNSPLHF. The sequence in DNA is TGCGCCAGCAGCATCCCCCGGGACAGGGATAATTCACCCCTCCACTTT.